These 9 T cell receptor beta chains share one sample of origin, sequenced in a study of T cell changes during pregnancy in multiple sclerosis. The repertoire was sequenced with immunoSEQ multiplex PCR; TCRdb's copy has only in-frame clones and lacks some. The data hold roughly 110,000 clones, with about 90% observed a single time. The sample here was peripheral blood, taken in the third trimester of pregnancy. The receptors stem from a female donor in good health, enrolled as a control in a pregnancy study.

The chain joins TRBV7-2 to TRBJ2-1; D is perhaps TRBD1 (5 bases). Trimming cost V 2 bases and J 4 bases, with 9 bases left between them. Germline-derived CDR1 and CDR2 are SGHTA and FQGNSA. The CDR3 totals 14 residues. CDR3 bases: TGTGCCAGCAGCTTAATACAGGCTTACAATGAGCAGTTCTTC. Translation gives CASSLIQAYNEQFF. The full variable domain, completed using reference TRBV7-2 and TRBJ2-1, is GAGVSQSPSNKVTEKGKDVELRCDPISGHTALYWYRQSLGQGLEFLIYFQGNSAPDKSGLPSDRFSAERTGGSVSTLTIQRTQQEDSAVYLCASSLIQAYNEQFFGPGTRLTVL.

The gene calls are TRBV9 and TRBJ1-4; D perhaps matches TRBD1 (5 bases). The CDR3 contains 15 residues. Germline CDR1 is SGDLS and CDR2 is YYNGEE. V was clipped by 0 bases and J by 7 bases, with 13 bases between them. In nucleotides, the CDR3 is TGTGCCAGCAGCGTAGGGGGCACCCCGGCTGAAAAACTGTTTTTT. Amino acids: CASSVGGTPAEKLFF.

V gene TRBV7-6 combines with J gene TRBJ1-1; D possibly corresponds to TRBD1 (6 bases). This CDR3 contains 12 residues. Germline CDR1 reads SGHVS; CDR2 reads FNYEAQ. Trimming pared 7 bases from V and 4 bases from J, leaving 10 bases between. Here the CDR3 reads CASTGDGTEAFF. The DNA for the CDR3 is TGTGCCAGCACAGGGGATGGCACTGAAGCTTTCTTT.

The CDR3 spells CASSSPPAGRDTEAFF. The CDR3 DNA sequence: TGTGCCAGCAGCTCGCCCCCGGCAGGGCGGGATACTGAAGCTTTCTTT. The gene calls are TRBV7-9 and TRBJ1-1; tentative D call: TRBD1 (5 bases). The CDR3 has 16 residues. Trimming removed 4 bases from V and 5 bases from J, with 20 bases in between. Germline CDR1 is SEHNR and CDR2 is FQNEAQ (reference sequence).

The rearrangement uses TRBV9 and TRBJ2-2; D unclear. Germline V gives CDR1 SGDLS, CDR2 YYNGEE. This CDR3 has 16 residues. The germline V and J ends were trimmed by 4 bases and 6 bases, with 19 bases remaining between them. This chain's CDR3 is CASSLLGRILPGELFF. CDR3 nucleotide sequence: TGTGCCAGCAGCCTACTGGGCAGAATTCTTCCCGGGGAGCTGTTTTTT.

The V and J genes are TRBV18 and TRBJ1-4; 9 positions match TRBD1. The CDR3 loop spans 16 amino acids. The J segment lost 1 base and the V segment lost 2 bases, leaving 2 bases of the junction unmatched. Germline CDR1 and CDR2: KGHSH and LQKENI. The CDR3 DNA follows: TGTGCCAGCTCACCAGTGGGACAGGGAACTAATGAAAAACTGTTTTTT. It specifies CASSPVGQGTNEKLFF.

This clone was found a few times. This chain uses TRBV7-9 with TRBJ1-5, with 8 bases fitting TRBD1. With 1 base clipped from V and 2 bases from J, the junction kept 7 bases outside the gene matches. Germline V lookup: CDR1 SEHNR, CDR2 FQNEAQ (reference sequence). This CDR3 region has 17 residues. CDR3 DNA: TGTGCCAGCAGCTTAGGACCAGGGGGCTCGGGCAATCAGCCCCAGCATTTT. It encodes CASSLGPGGSGNQPQHF.

With regard to this clone: The same CDR3 is also encoded by other DNA sequences in this sample. This rearrangement joins TRBV5-4 to TRBJ1-2, with 9 bases fitting TRBD1. The V gene end was trimmed by 4 bases and the J gene end by 2 bases; junction bases not matched to a gene: 0. The CDR3 has 13 amino acids. Germline V lookup: CDR1 SGHNT, CDR2 YYREEE (reference sequence). In DNA, the CDR3 is TGTGCCAGCAGCGGACAGGGGAACTATGGCTACACCTTC. Protein sequence: CASSGQGNYGYTF.

The chain carries TRBV5-1 and TRBJ2-6; 7 positions agree with TRBD1. Germline V gene data show CDR1 as SGHRS and CDR2 as YFSETQ. The ends lost 0 bases at V and 0 bases at J; junction bases unmatched: 6. This CDR3 is 18 amino acids long. The chain's CDR3 is CASSLAWDSRSGANVLTF. DNA for the CDR3: TGCGCCAGCAGCTTGGCCTGGGACAGCCGCTCTGGGGCCAACGTCCTGACTTTC. Combining the CDR3 with reference TRBV5-1 and TRBJ2-6 gives the whole variable domain KAGVTQTPRYLIKTRGQQVTLSCSPISGHRSVSWYQQTPGQGLQFLFEYFSETQRNKGNFPGRFSGRQFSNSRSEMNVSTLELGDSALYLCASSLAWDSRSGANVLTFGAGSRLTVL.